The 29 T cell receptor beta chains below were found in one sample sequenced in a study of T cell changes during pregnancy in multiple sclerosis. Sequenced by immunoSEQ multiplex PCR; TCRdb stores in-frame clones only, minus some. The repertoire holds tens of thousands of clones, with roughly 86% as singletons. Here the sequenced sample was peripheral blood, taken in the first trimester of pregnancy. These receptors were obtained from a female donor with multiple sclerosis, enrolled in a pregnancy study.

This clone was observed once. The chain is built from TRBV4-1 and TRBJ2-1; 7 bases are shared with TRBD2. Germline values: CDR1 MGHRA, CDR2 YSYEKL. The CDR3 totals 12 residues. The J segment lost 14 bases and the V segment lost 0 bases, leaving 4 bases of the junction unmatched. CDR3: CASSQEGREEFF. CDR3 sequence (DNA): TGCGCCAGCAGCCAAGAAGGTCGGGAGGAGTTCTTC.

The rearrangement joins TRBV15 to TRBJ2-1; D is ambiguous. The CDR3 extends over 12 amino acids. V was trimmed by 4 bases and J by 9 bases, leaving 10 bases between them. CDR1 LNHNV and CDR2 YYDKDF come from the germline V gene (reference sequence). The CDR3 DNA reads as TGTGCCACCAGCACCCCCTCCGGTGAGCAGTTCTTC. Encoded protein: CATSTPSGEQFF. Based on the CDR3 plus reference TRBV15 and TRBJ2-1, the full variable domain is DAMVIQNPRYQVTQFGKPVTLSCSQTLNHNVMYWYQQKSSQAPKLLFHYYDKDFNNEADTPDNFQSRRPNTSFCFLDIRSPGLGDTAMYLCATSTPSGEQFFGPGTRLTVL.

V usage is TRBV19 and J usage is TRBJ2-2, with TRBD2 matching 7 bases. The length of the CDR3 is 14 residues. Looked up from germline, CDR1 is LNHDA and CDR2 is SQIVND (reference sequence). J lost 3 bases, V lost 7 bases, and 5 bases had no gene match. DNA of the CDR3: TGTGCCAGTATCGGCGGGAGCTACACCGGGGAGCTGTTTTTT. Protein sequence: CASIGGSYTGELFF.

V is TRBV2 and J is TRBJ1-1, with TRBD1 matching over 8 bases. The CDR3 contains 18 residues. Trimming cost V 6 bases and J 3 bases; bases outside gene matches: 18. Germline V gene sequence: CDR1 SNHLY, CDR2 FYNNEI. CDR3 DNA: TGTGCCAGCAGCCGAAAGAGGGCAGGACAGGGCAGTTACACTGAAGCTTTCTTT. This translates into CASSRKRAGQGSYTEAFF.

The genes are TRBV5-1 and TRBJ2-7; D may be TRBD2 (5 bases). Germline CDR1 is SGHRS and CDR2 is YFSETQ. This CDR3 has 11 residues. V was trimmed by 5 bases and J by 5 bases, leaving 8 bases between them. The DNA for the CDR3 is TGCGCCAGCAGACGGGAACACGAGCAGTACTTC. Protein: CASRREHEQYF.

This clone was counted a single time. V and J are TRBV5-4 and TRBJ2-3, with D possibly being TRBD2 (5 bases). Trimming removed 4 bases from V and 5 bases from J, with 17 bases in between. Germline loops: CDR1 SGHNT, CDR2 YYREEE (reference sequence). The CDR3 contains 15 residues. The CDR3 is CASSRETKVLDTQYF. The CDR3 DNA follows: TGTGCCAGCAGCCGAGAGACTAAAGTGTTAGATACGCAGTATTTT. The full variable domain, rest sourced from reference TRBV5-4 and TRBJ2-3, is ETGVTQSPTHLIKTRGQQVTLRCSSQSGHNTVSWYQQALGQGPQFIFQYYREEENGRGNFPPRFSGLQFPNYSSELNVNALELDDSALYLCASSRETKVLDTQYFGPGTRLTVL.

The chain has TRBV11-3 and TRBJ2-1, with a weak D call TRBD2 (7 bases). The V and J ends lost 5 bases and 8 bases respectively, with 13 bases between them. The V gene's germline CDR1 is SGHNT and CDR2 YENEEA. The CDR3 sequence is 13 residues long. CDR3 residues: CASSHAGADEQFF. The CDR3 nucleotides are TGTGCCAGCAGCCATGCGGGGGCCGATGAGCAGTTCTTC.

This clone showed up just once. J is TRBJ1-4 and V is TRBV4-3; TRBD1 is a possible D gene (6 bases). With 1 base removed from V and 6 bases from J, the gap between germline ends came to 15 bases. Germline V CDR1 and CDR2: LGHNA, YSLEER. The CDR3 spans 16 residues. The CDR3 region is CASSQGSGGEDEKLFF. CDR3 DNA: TGCGCCAGCAGCCAAGGATCGGGGGGCGAGGATGAAAAACTGTTTTTT.

This chain connects TRBV28 to TRBJ1-1, with unresolved D. CDR1 and CDR2 (germline): MDHEN, SYDVKM. The length of the CDR3 is 12 residues. V was clipped by 3 bases and J by 5 bases, with 7 bases between them. The CDR3 DNA reads TGTGCCAGCAGTTTCACCAGGACTGAAGCTTTCTTT. It encodes CASSFTRTEAFF.

This clone is medium-sized. This chain uses TRBV30 with TRBJ1-2; no clear D gene. The CDR3 is 12 residues long. The V end was cut by 3 bases, the J end by 4 bases, with 9 bases between. Germline CDR1 and CDR2: GTSNPN and SVGIG (reference sequence). In DNA, the CDR3 is TGTGCCTGGAGCGGGTCGGGCTATGGCTACACCTTC. Protein: CAWSGSGYGYTF.

The chain combines TRBV10-3 with TRBJ2-1, with 12 nucleotides matching TRBD2. Germline-derived CDR1 and CDR2 are ENHRY and SYGVKD. CDR3 length: 18 amino acids. Trimming cost V 3 bases and J 9 bases; bases outside gene matches: 15. The CDR3 reads CAISEGLAGIELDGEQFF. The CDR3 DNA follows: TGTGCCATCAGTGAAGGACTAGCGGGAATAGAATTAGATGGTGAGCAGTTCTTC.

The V call is TRBV18, the J call TRBJ2-7; TRBD2 aligns across 7 bases. The CDR3 totals 16 residues. J gave up 1 base and V 1 base, and 7 bases lay outside the gene matches. The germline V gene encodes CDR1 KGHSH and CDR2 LQKENI. The CDR3 here is CASSPRVREWSYEQYF. In DNA form, the CDR3 reads TGTGCCAGCTCACCACGAGTGCGGGAGTGGTCCTACGAGCAGTACTTC.

The chain is built from TRBV29-1 and TRBJ2-1, with 8 nucleotides matching TRBD1. The germline V gene encodes CDR1 SQVTM and CDR2 ANQGSEA. Trimming at V came to 7 bases and at J to 5 bases, leaving 7 bases not matched to a gene. The CDR3 sequence is 13 residues long. The CDR3 region is CSAEDRVDNEQFF. The DNA for the CDR3 is TGCAGCGCGGAGGACAGGGTGGACAATGAGCAGTTCTTC.

The rearrangement joins TRBV29-1 to TRBJ2-5; D might be TRBD1 (5 bases). The germline gives CDR1 SQVTM, CDR2 ANQGSEA. This CDR3 has 12 residues. Trimming shortened V by 1 base and J by 5 bases, and 8 bases separated the two germline ends. The CDR3: CSVEVGVETQYF. In DNA form, the CDR3 reads TGCAGCGTTGAAGTAGGGGTTGAGACCCAGTACTTC.

The chain carries TRBV5-1 and TRBJ2-5; TRBD1 matches at 7 bases. Germline V lookup: CDR1 SGHRS, CDR2 YFSETQ. The CDR3 is made up of 14 amino acids. J gave up 5 bases and V 4 bases, and 8 bases lay outside the gene matches. The CDR3 DNA sequence: TGCGCCAGCAGCACGCAGGGGGATCGGGAGACCCAGTACTTC. Translated: CASSTQGDRETQYF.

The chain employs TRBV27 and TRBJ2-7; no definite D call. Germline CDR1 reads MNHEY; CDR2 reads SMNVEV (reference sequence). V was shortened by 3 bases and J by 0 bases, with 12 bases between the two germline ends. This CDR3 is built from 15 residues. CDR3 amino acids: CASSFASRSSYEQYF. For the CDR3, the DNA is TGTGCCAGCAGTTTCGCGTCGAGGAGCTCCTACGAGCAGTACTTC.

The chain has TRBV11-3 and TRBJ2-7; 8 nucleotides line up with TRBD1. Germline CDR1 is SGHNT and CDR2 is YENEEA. The CDR3 totals 14 residues. V lost 3 bases, J lost 3 bases, and 4 bases stayed unmatched. The CDR3 region has the DNA TGTGCCAGCAGCTTGACAGGGGAAAACTACGAGCAGTACTTC. Protein product: CASSLTGENYEQYF.

CDR3 sequence (DNA): TGTGCCAGCAGTTCCGGGACTAACTATGGCTACACCTTC. Translation: CASSSGTNYGYTF. The rearrangement links TRBV27 to TRBJ1-2, with D unresolved. The germline gives CDR1 MNHEY, CDR2 SMNVEV (reference sequence). The germline V and J ends were trimmed by 4 bases and 0 bases, with 6 bases remaining between them. This CDR3 contains 13 residues.

CDR3 residues: CASSHLGAGGLNEQFF. The CDR3 DNA follows: TGTGCCAGCAGCCACTTAGGAGCGGGAGGATTGAATGAGCAGTTCTTC. The rearrangement links TRBV7-2 to TRBJ2-1; 9 nucleotides line up with TRBD2. V lost 5 bases and J lost 7; bases outside the gene matches: 12. This CDR3 is built from 16 residues. CDR1 and CDR2 (germline): SGHTA, FQGNSA.

This chain links TRBV4-1 with TRBJ2-1; 7 positions match TRBD2. J lost 6 bases, V lost 6 bases, and 8 bases had no gene match. Germline lookup yields CDR1 MGHRA and CDR2 YSYEKL. The CDR3 length is 14 residues. The CDR3 reads CASRASGVLNEQFF. The CDR3 DNA is TGCGCCAGCAGGGCTAGCGGTGTACTCAATGAGCAGTTCTTC.

The chain combines TRBV5-4 with TRBJ2-1, with 9 bases matching TRBD2. J was trimmed by 3 bases and V by 3 bases; bases with no gene match: 4. Germline V gene data show CDR1 as SGHNT and CDR2 as YYREEE (reference sequence). This CDR3 has 15 amino acids. CDR3: CASSSGTSSYNEQFF. The CDR3 nucleotides read TGTGCCAGCAGCTCAGGGACTAGCAGCTACAATGAGCAGTTCTTC.

The gene calls are TRBV25-1 and TRBJ2-1; D uncertain. The CDR3 spans 15 residues. Germline CDR1 and CDR2: MGHDK and SYGVNS. V was shortened by 1 base and J by 0 bases, with 7 bases between the two germline ends. In DNA form, the CDR3 reads TGTGCCAGCAGTGAATGGAGAGGCTCCTACAATGAGCAGTTCTTC. The encoded protein is CASSEWRGSYNEQFF.

The chain links TRBV21-1 to TRBJ2-7; the D call TRBD1 from the table was never checked on the DNA. TRBV21-1 is listed as a pseudogene. CDR3 length equals 14 residues. This CDR3 reads CASSKDGQGHEQYF. In nucleotides, the CDR3 is TGTGCCAGCAGCAAAGATGGGCAGGGTCATGAGCAGTACTTC.

The J gene is TRBJ1-5, the V gene TRBV19; possible D gene TRBD1, 5 bases. Germline lookup yields CDR1 LNHDA and CDR2 SQIVND (reference sequence). V was trimmed by 6 bases and J by 6 bases, leaving 18 bases between them. The CDR3 length is 15 residues. In nucleotides, the CDR3 is TGTGCCAGTAGAACGGCGGGCTGGGGGGGTCAGCCCCAGCATTTT. This encodes CASRTAGWGGQPQHF.

This sequence joins TRBV5-1 and TRBJ2-3; D is ambiguous. This CDR3 has 13 residues. CDR1 is SGHRS and CDR2 is YFSETQ in the germline V gene. V was trimmed by 3 bases and J by 10 bases, leaving 15 bases between them. The CDR3 region has the DNA TGCGCCAGCAGCTCATTTTCCGGTGTCGCGCAGTATTTT. The encoded protein is CASSSFSGVAQYF.

This clone was observed a handful of times. The V gene is TRBV29-1, the J gene TRBJ2-7; D is perhaps TRBD1 (5 bases). V lost 3 bases, J lost 0 bases, and 12 bases lay in between. This CDR3 spans 14 amino acids. Germline values: CDR1 SQVTM, CDR2 ANQGSEA. CDR3 residues: CSVDQGQGSYEQYF. The CDR3 region has the DNA TGCAGCGTTGACCAAGGCCAGGGCTCCTACGAGCAGTACTTC.

This clone was detected once. The rearrangement links TRBV28 to TRBJ2-7; 10 bases align to TRBD2. The CDR3 totals 16 residues. Germline loops: CDR1 MDHEN, CDR2 SYDVKM. The V segment lost 4 bases and the J segment 5 bases; nucleotides outside the gene matches: 11. Here the CDR3 DNA reads TGTGCCAGCAGTTCCCTGGGGAGCGGGAGGGCCAACGAGCAGTACTTC. Amino acids: CASSSLGSGRANEQYF. Looking up the rest from reference TRBV28 and TRBJ2-7 gives the full variable domain: DVKVTQSSRYLVKRTGEKVFLECVQDMDHENMFWYRQDPGLGLRLIYFSYDVKMKEKGDIPEGYSVSREKKERFSLILESASTNQTSMYLCASSSLGSGRANEQYFGPGTRLTVT.

The chain links TRBV27 to TRBJ2-1; 7 bases map to TRBD1. The length of the CDR3 is 12 residues. Per the germline V gene, CDR1 is MNHEY and CDR2 is SMNVEV (reference sequence). J lost 6 bases, V lost 4 bases, and 0 bases had no gene match. CDR3 DNA: TGTGCCAGCAGTTGGACAGGCAATGAGCAGTTCTTC. This codes for CASSWTGNEQFF.

This chain joins TRBV11-2 and TRBJ2-1; 7 nucleotides line up with TRBD2. Looked up from germline, CDR1 is SGHAT and CDR2 is FQNNGV. The CDR3 consists of 16 residues. V shed 2 bases and J 1 base; nucleotides not matched to a gene: 5. CDR3 protein: CASSLRGRGSYNEQFF. The CDR3 nucleotides read TGTGCCAGCAGCTTAAGAGGGCGGGGGTCCTACAATGAGCAGTTCTTC.